The 13 T cell receptor beta chains given below trace back to one sample, sequenced in a study of T cells in Graves' hyperthyroidism and ophthalmopathy. TCR beta CDR3 region amplification was performed from RNA transcripts. The HTBI primer set drove a first-round RT-PCR of the TCR CDR3. TCRdb used MiXCR to reprocess the multiplex PCR reads, holding one entry per CDR3 protein. The sample records about 640,000 distinct CDR3 sequences, less than 25% being singletons. The sequencing sample was made of blood. Receptor source: a man younger than 45 with Graves' ophthalmopathy.

As for this clonotype: Possible read error: a much larger clone is one base away. The J gene is TRBJ2-1, the V gene TRBV5-1; 13 bases map to TRBD2. The length of the CDR3 is 19 residues. The V segment lost 4 bases and the J segment 4 bases; nucleotides outside the gene matches: 14. Germline V gives CDR1 SGHRS, CDR2 YFSETQ. The CDR3 spells CASSPTSGRALLVYNEQFF. Written as DNA, the CDR3 is TGCGCCAGCAGCCCCACTAGCGGGAGGGCACTTCTGGTTTACAATGAGCAGTTCTTC.

This clonotype has at least ten counts. The CDR3 DNA is TGTGCCACCAGTGCCCGACGGGGGTCCTCCTACAATGAGCAGTTCTTC. Translation: CATSARRGSSYNEQFF. The J gene is TRBJ2-1, the V gene TRBV24-1, with D perhaps matching TRBD2 (6 bases). Germline loops: CDR1 KGHDR, CDR2 SFDVKD. Deletions cut 5 bases from V and 0 bases from J, with 13 bases between. CDR3 size: 16 residues.

The CDR3 sequence: CASSHGRDSPLHF. The CDR3 region has the DNA TGTGCCAGCAGTCACGGACGGGATTCACCCCTCCACTTT. V is TRBV27 and J is TRBJ1-6, with D hard to call. CDR3 length equals 13 residues. Looked up from germline, CDR1 is MNHEY and CDR2 is SMNVEV (reference sequence). Between the trimmed V and J ends, which lost 5 bases and 8 bases, there was a span of 10 bases.

This clonotype turned up a few times. The chain joins TRBV4-1 to TRBJ1-5, with D perhaps matching TRBD1 (6 bases). V was pared by 4 bases and J by 3 bases, with 16 bases between. This CDR3 is built from 16 residues. The germline V gene encodes CDR1 MGHRA and CDR2 YSYEKL. The CDR3 is CASSPGGDRTNQPQHF. CDR3 nucleotides: TGCGCCAGCAGCCCGGGGGGTGACAGGACCAATCAGCCCCAGCATTTT.

The chain joins TRBV9 to TRBJ1-4; the D gene is possibly TRBD1 (5 bases). The CDR3 loop spans 14 amino acids. Trimming took 3 bases from V and 8 from J, leaving 14 bases between them. Germline values: CDR1 SGDLS, CDR2 YYNGEE. CDR3 protein: CASSGGDSPEKLFF. Here the CDR3 DNA reads TGTGCCAGCAGCGGGGGGGACTCCCCGGAAAAACTGTTTTTT.

The rearrangement uses TRBV6-1 and TRBJ2-1; the match to TRBD2 covers 9 bases. The CDR3 loop spans 15 amino acids. With V trimmed by 5 bases and J by 8 bases, 10 bases remained unmatched. In germline, CDR1 is MNHNS, CDR2 SASEGT. The CDR3 DNA follows: TGTGCCAGCAGTCGCTCCGGGACTAGCTTCGATGAGCAGTTCTTC. Protein product: CASSRSGTSFDEQFF.

This clonotype appeared a few times. The chain recombines TRBV4-1 with TRBJ2-7; 8 bases are shared with TRBD1. From germline, CDR1 is MGHRA and CDR2 YSYEKL. The length of the CDR3 is 15 residues. V lost 5 bases to trimming and J lost 0 bases; unmatched junction nucleotides: 6. The DNA for the CDR3 is TGCGCCAGCAGCGTCAGACAGGGGAGCTCCTACGAGCAGTACTTC. Encoded protein: CASSVRQGSSYEQYF.

The chain combines TRBV5-8 with TRBJ2-1; 7 bases are shared with TRBD2. Germline V gives CDR1 SGHTS, CDR2 YDEGEE. The CDR3 totals 18 residues. The V gene end was trimmed by 0 bases and the J gene end by 8 bases; junction bases not matched to a gene: 17. CDR3 in DNA: TGTGCCAGCAGCTTGGATGGTTTTGGCGGGAGACCAGGGCATGAGCAGTTCTTC. Translation gives CASSLDGFGGRPGHEQFF.

This clonotype was observed a handful of times. The chain recombines TRBV7-9 with TRBJ2-1; D uncertain. Trimming shortened V by 1 base and J by 9 bases, and 7 bases separated the two germline ends. The germline V gene has CDR1 SEHNR and CDR2 FQNEAQ (reference sequence). This CDR3 region has 12 residues. The CDR3 protein is CASSLGPFEQFF. In nucleotides, the CDR3 is TGTGCCAGCAGCTTAGGCCCCTTTGAGCAGTTCTTC.

This clonotype was seen a handful of times. The chain uses TRBV30 and TRBJ1-6, with 9 nucleotides matching TRBD1. V shed 2 bases and J 5 bases; nucleotides not matched to a gene: 7. The CDR3 sequence is 16 residues long. The germline V gene has CDR1 GTSNPN and CDR2 SVGIG (reference sequence). The CDR3 sequence is CAWSPRGQGDNSPLHF. As DNA, the CDR3 is TGTGCCTGGAGTCCCAGGGGACAGGGAGATAATTCACCCCTCCACTTT.

J is TRBJ2-7 and V is TRBV12-3 or TRBV12-4; D possibly corresponds to TRBD1 (5 bases). This CDR3 has 14 amino acids. Trimming removed 7 bases from V and 0 bases from J, with 13 bases in between. The CDR3 DNA is TGTGCCAGCAAGGCAGGGCAGAGCTCCTACGAGCAGTACTTC. Translating gives CASKAGQSSYEQYF.

This clonotype was seen just once. V usage is TRBV7-2 and J usage is TRBJ2-6, with no clear D. CDR3 length: 17 residues. Trimming took 3 bases from V and 0 from J, leaving 12 bases between them. Germline CDR1 reads SGHTA; CDR2 reads FQGNSA. The CDR3 loop reads CASSLINMDSGANVLTF. The CDR3 DNA reads TGTGCCAGCAGCTTGATTAACATGGACTCTGGGGCCAACGTCCTGACTTTC.

This clonotype was picked up many times. CDR3 protein: CASSVRGSGLGETQYF. The CDR3 DNA sequence: TGTGCCAGCAGCGTCAGGGGGTCGGGTCTGGGAGAGACCCAGTACTTC. V usage is TRBV7-8 and J usage is TRBJ2-5; TRBD1 aligns across 7 bases. CDR1 and CDR2 from the germline V gene are SGHVS and FQNEAQ. The CDR3 has 16 amino acids. V was pared by 5 bases and J by 4 bases, with 13 bases of the junction left unmatched. Using reference TRBV7-8 and TRBJ2-5 for the parts outside the CDR3, the full variable domain is GAGVSQSPRYKVAKRGQDVALRCDPISGHVSLFWYQQALGQGPEFLTYFQNEAQLDKSGLPSDRFFAERPEGSVSTLKIQRTQQEDSAVYLCASSVRGSGLGETQYFGPGTRLLVL.